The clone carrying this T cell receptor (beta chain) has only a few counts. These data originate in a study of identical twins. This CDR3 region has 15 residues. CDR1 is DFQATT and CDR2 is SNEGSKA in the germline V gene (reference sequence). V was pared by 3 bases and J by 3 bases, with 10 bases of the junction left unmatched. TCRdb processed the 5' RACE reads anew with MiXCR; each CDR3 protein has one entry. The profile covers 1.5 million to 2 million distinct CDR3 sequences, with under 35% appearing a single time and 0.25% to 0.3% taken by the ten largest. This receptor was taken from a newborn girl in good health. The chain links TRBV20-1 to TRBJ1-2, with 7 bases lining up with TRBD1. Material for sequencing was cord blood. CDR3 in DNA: TGCAGTGCTAGTATCCCCACAGGGGTCGACTATGGCTACACCTTC. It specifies CSASIPTGVDYGYTF.